This TCR beta chain was identified in a study of T cells in Graves' hyperthyroidism and ophthalmopathy. For the study at large: At the time of initial diagnosis and before any treatment, peripheral blood was collected.

The V gene lost 2 bases and the J gene lost 3 bases, with 16 bases spanning the gap. Germline V lookup: CDR1 SGHTA, CDR2 FQGNSA. This CDR3 comprises 16 residues. Amplified regions were TCR beta CDR3 sequences from RNA transcripts. First-round RT-PCR targeting the TCR CDR3 was performed with the HTBI primer set. TCRdb recomputed calls from the multiplex PCR reads with MiXCR, one row per CDR3 protein. There are a few hundred thousand distinct CDR3 sequences in the sample; about 15% occur only once, and about 33% lies in the top ten. Diagnosis of hyperthyroidism was new in patients aged 18 to 65, and its duration was under 2 months. The study based diagnoses on clinical symptoms, serum thyroxine and TRAb, thyroid ultrasound and orbital computed tomography. Points from the study as a whole: Most thyroid clonotypes with frequency above 0.001 were detected in blood.

This clonotype was counted a few times. No antigen is known for it. This TCR derives from a woman in her 30s with Graves' hyperthyroidism. The sample consisted of blood. The V call is TRBV7-2, the J call TRBJ1-1; D perhaps matches TRBD1 (6 bases). Here the CDR3 reads CASSLTPPGQHTEAFF. As DNA, the CDR3 is TGTGCCAGCAGCTTAACCCCCCCCGGACAGCACACTGAAGCTTTCTTT.